These 11 T cell receptor beta chains were all obtained from the same sample, sequenced in a study of T cell responses to AZD1222 COVID-19 vaccine. Sequenced by immunoSEQ multiplex PCR; TCRdb stores in-frame clones only, minus some. This sample yields 90,000 to 150,000 clones, of which around 90% are seen a single time; under 9% belongs to the top ten. The sample here was peripheral blood, taken on day 0 of AZD1222 vaccination. The source is an adult in good health.

Only one count was recorded for this clone. The chain uses TRBV18 and TRBJ2-1; D is possibly TRBD1 (5 bases). CDR1 and CDR2 from the germline V gene are KGHSH and LQKENI. The CDR3 runs 14 residues. The V gene lost 3 bases and the J gene lost 5 bases, with 11 bases spanning the gap. CDR3 DNA: TGTGCCAGCTCACCTCAGGGTAGTAACAATGAGCAGTTCTTC. It yields the protein CASSPQGSNNEQFF.

The J gene is TRBJ2-5, the V gene TRBV7-8, with 11 bases fitting TRBD2. Germline V gives CDR1 SGHVS, CDR2 FQNEAQ. Losses at the gene ends were 3 bases for V and 4 bases for J; bases not matched to a gene: 1. The CDR3 extends over 14 amino acids. The CDR3 DNA reads as TGTGCCAGCAGCTTCCTAGCGGGAGGAGAGACCCAGTACTTC. The encoded protein is CASSFLAGGETQYF.

A remark on this clone: Within the sample, other DNA sequences also encode this same CDR3. The chain recombines TRBV6-6 with TRBJ2-5; D gene uncertain. CDR1 is MNHNY, CDR2 SVGAGI, per germline (reference sequence). Trimming cost V 0 bases and J 4 bases, with 3 bases left between them. CDR3 length: 12 amino acids. This chain's CDR3 is CASSYSGETQYF. CDR3 DNA sequence: TGTGCCAGCAGTTACTCAGGAGAGACCCAGTACTTC.

This clone was found once. The CDR3 sequence is CSTKTGTSYGYTF. CDR3 DNA sequence: TGCAGCACGAAGACAGGAACTTCCTATGGCTACACCTTC. The chain joins TRBV29-1 to TRBJ1-2, with D maybe TRBD1 (6 bases). The germline CDR1 and CDR2 sequences are SQVTM and ANQGSEA. Trimming cost V 8 bases and J 4 bases, with 17 bases left between them. CDR3 length: 13 amino acids.

The chain carries TRBV7-8 and TRBJ1-2; D remains ambiguous. The V end lost 1 base, the J end lost 4 bases, and 7 bases lay between the germline ends. This CDR3 has 13 residues. Germline V lookup: CDR1 SGHVS, CDR2 FQNEAQ. The CDR3 coding sequence is TGTGCCAGCAGCTTAGTGGAGTCCTATGGCTACACCTTC. Protein product: CASSLVESYGYTF.

The chain couples TRBV11-2 to TRBJ1-2; D not resolved. CDR1 is SGHAT and CDR2 is FQNNGV in the germline V gene. The CDR3 contains 13 residues. V was cut by 3 bases and J by 4 bases, with 9 bases left in between. DNA of the CDR3: TGTGCCAGCAGCTTTACGGAGGGCTATGGCTACACCTTC. Translated, it gives CASSFTEGYGYTF.

The gene calls are TRBV3-1 (or the pseudogene TRBV3-2) and TRBJ2-1, with D possibly TRBD2 on 5 matching bases. The CDR3 extends over 15 amino acids. CDR1 LGHDT and CDR2 YNNKEL come from the germline V gene (reference sequence). Between the trimmed V and J ends, which lost 1 base and 2 bases, there was a span of 9 bases. The chain's CDR3 is CASSQALGTYNEQFF. The CDR3 DNA reads TGTGCCAGCAGCCAAGCACTCGGGACCTACAATGAGCAGTTCTTC.

About this clone: One end of the junction varies from germline; a read error may be responsible. This rearrangement joins TRBV10-1 to TRBJ2-1; the match to TRBD2 covers 8 bases. Germline V lookup: CDR1 WNHNN, CDR2 SYGVQD (reference sequence). The length of the CDR3 is 12 residues. This chain's CDR3 is CASSERELDWVF. The CDR3 DNA reads TGCGCCAGCAGCGAGCGGGAGCTTGACTGGGTCTTC.

V usage is TRBV19 and J usage is TRBJ2-5; D ambiguous. Trimming left V 5 bases short and J 5 bases short, with 9 bases between. The CDR3 contains 12 residues. Germline loops: CDR1 LNHDA, CDR2 SQIVND (reference sequence). This CDR3 reads CASSANWETQYF. CDR3 sequence (DNA): TGTGCCAGTAGTGCGAACTGGGAGACCCAGTACTTC.

This rearrangement joins TRBV24-1 to TRBJ2-1; 9 nucleotides match TRBD1. The germline V gene has CDR1 KGHDR and CDR2 SFDVKD. CDR3 length: 17 amino acids. The trim removed 3 bases at V and 7 bases at J, leaving 12 bases unmatched. This CDR3 is CATSDPSGQGVGNEQFF. Written as DNA, the CDR3 is TGTGCCACCAGTGATCCCTCGGGACAGGGAGTGGGGAATGAGCAGTTCTTC.

This sequence joins TRBV10-3 and TRBJ1-2, with D perhaps TRBD1 (6 bases). Germline lookup yields CDR1 ENHRY and CDR2 SYGVKD. This CDR3 has 13 amino acids. V dropped 7 bases and J dropped 6 bases, with 15 bases sitting between them. CDR3 nucleotides: TGTGCCATCAACCCCACAGGGATCGATGGCTACACCTTC. Translation: CAINPTGIDGYTF.